The entry below describes one T cell receptor beta chain. Its specificity is unknown. The data were taken from a study of cytomegalovirus exposure and HLA in healthy donors. PCR primers comprised 60 Vbeta and 13 Jbeta primers. Method: immunoSEQ multiplex PCR; TCRdb's copy keeps in-frame clones and lacks some. The sample records more than 150,000 clones, around 80% being singletons. Notes on the study in general: The majority of TCR sequences were rare, yet some public TCRs appeared in many donors. 87-base-pair reads could not separate some V segments, including TRBV6-2 and TRBV6-3. In most subjects, TCR beta sequences reportedly gave accurate predictions of HLA-A and HLA-B alleles.

The germline V gene encodes CDR1 SGHDT and CDR2 YYEEEE. V lost 4 bases to trimming and J lost 4 bases; unmatched junction nucleotides: 5. The CDR3 covers 16 residues. Material: PBMCs. The sequence was collected from a girl under 18 in good health and CMV-seropositive. V and J are TRBV5-6 and TRBJ2-2; 12 bases agree with TRBD2. CDR3 sequence reads: CASSRRLAGVTGELFF. The CDR3 region has the DNA TGTGCCAGCAGCCGTAGACTAGCGGGAGTCACCGGGGAGCTGTTTTTT.